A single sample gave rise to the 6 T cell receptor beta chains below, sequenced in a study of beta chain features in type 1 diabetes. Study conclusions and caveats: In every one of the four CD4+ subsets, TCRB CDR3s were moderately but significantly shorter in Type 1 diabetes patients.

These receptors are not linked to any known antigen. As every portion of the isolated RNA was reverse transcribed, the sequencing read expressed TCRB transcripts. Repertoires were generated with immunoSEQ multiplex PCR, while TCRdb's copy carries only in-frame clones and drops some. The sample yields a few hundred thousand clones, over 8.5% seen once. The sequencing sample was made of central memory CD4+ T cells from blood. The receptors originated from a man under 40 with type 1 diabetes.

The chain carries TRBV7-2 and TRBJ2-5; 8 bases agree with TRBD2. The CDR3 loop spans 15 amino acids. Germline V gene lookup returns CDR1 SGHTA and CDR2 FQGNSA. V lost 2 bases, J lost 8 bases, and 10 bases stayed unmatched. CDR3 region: CASSLWTSKKETQYF. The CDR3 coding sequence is TGTGCCAGCAGCTTATGGACTAGCAAGAAGGAAACCCAGTACTTC.

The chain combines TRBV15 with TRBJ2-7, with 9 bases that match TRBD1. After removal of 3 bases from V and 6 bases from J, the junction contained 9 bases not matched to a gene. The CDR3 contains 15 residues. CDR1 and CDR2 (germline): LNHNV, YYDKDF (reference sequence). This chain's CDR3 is CATSRAQGAPAEQYF. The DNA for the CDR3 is TGTGCCACCAGCAGGGCACAGGGGGCTCCGGCCGAGCAGTACTTC.

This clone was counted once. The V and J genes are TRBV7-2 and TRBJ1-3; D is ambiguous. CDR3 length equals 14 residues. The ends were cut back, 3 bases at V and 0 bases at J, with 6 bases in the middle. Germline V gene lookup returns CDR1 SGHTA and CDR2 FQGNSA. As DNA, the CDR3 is TGTGCCAGCAGCTTCTCGGTCTCTGGAAACACCATATATTTT. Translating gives CASSFSVSGNTIYF.

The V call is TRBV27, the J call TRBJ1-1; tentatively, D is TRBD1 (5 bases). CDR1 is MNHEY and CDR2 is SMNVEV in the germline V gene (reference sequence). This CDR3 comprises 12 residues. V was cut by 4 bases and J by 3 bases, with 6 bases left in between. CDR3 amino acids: CASSSGDTEAFF. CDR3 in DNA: TGTGCCAGCAGTTCGGGGGACACTGAAGCTTTCTTT.

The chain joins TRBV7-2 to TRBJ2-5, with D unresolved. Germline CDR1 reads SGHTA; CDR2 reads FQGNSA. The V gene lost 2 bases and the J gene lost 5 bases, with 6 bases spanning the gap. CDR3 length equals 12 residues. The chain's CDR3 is CASSLRWETQYF. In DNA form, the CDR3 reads TGTGCCAGCAGCTTAAGGTGGGAGACCCAGTACTTC.

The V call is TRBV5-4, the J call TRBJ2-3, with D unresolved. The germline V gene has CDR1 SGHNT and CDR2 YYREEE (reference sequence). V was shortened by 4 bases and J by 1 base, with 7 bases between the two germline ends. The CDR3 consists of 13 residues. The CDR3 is CASSPPGTDTQYF. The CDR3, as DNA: TGTGCCAGCAGCCCTCCGGGCACAGATACGCAGTATTTT.